The clone carrying this T cell receptor (beta chain) was picked up a small number of times. What it recognizes is unknown. The source of the sample is a study of T cell repertoires in cytomegalovirus infection. TCRdb analysed the reads with MiXCR anew, one entry per CDR3 protein. Here the sample spans roughly 340,000 distinct CDR3 sequences, roughly 28% being singletons. The CDR3 extends over 13 amino acids. V dropped 11 bases and J dropped 4 bases, with 12 bases sitting between them. Germline V gene lookup returns CDR1 SNHLY and CDR2 FYNNEI. This TCR derives from a human donor in good health (CMV status not recorded). Some clones in this sample may be carry-over from other donors' samples. Specimen: cultured PBMCs, collected from culture after CMV antigen stimulation. The chain is built from TRBV2 and TRBJ2-6, with TRBD1 as a possible D gene (5 bases). The CDR3 DNA reads as TGTGCCGTCCAGGGTTACGGGGCCAACGTCCTGACTTTC. It yields the protein CAVQGYGANVLTF. Full variable domain (missing parts from reference TRBV2 and TRBJ2-6): EPEVTQTPSHQVTQMGQEVILRCVPISNHLYFYWYRQILGQKVEFLVSFYNNEISEKSEIFDDQFSVERPDGSNFTLKIRSTKLEDSAMYFCAVQGYGANVLTFGAGSRLTVL.